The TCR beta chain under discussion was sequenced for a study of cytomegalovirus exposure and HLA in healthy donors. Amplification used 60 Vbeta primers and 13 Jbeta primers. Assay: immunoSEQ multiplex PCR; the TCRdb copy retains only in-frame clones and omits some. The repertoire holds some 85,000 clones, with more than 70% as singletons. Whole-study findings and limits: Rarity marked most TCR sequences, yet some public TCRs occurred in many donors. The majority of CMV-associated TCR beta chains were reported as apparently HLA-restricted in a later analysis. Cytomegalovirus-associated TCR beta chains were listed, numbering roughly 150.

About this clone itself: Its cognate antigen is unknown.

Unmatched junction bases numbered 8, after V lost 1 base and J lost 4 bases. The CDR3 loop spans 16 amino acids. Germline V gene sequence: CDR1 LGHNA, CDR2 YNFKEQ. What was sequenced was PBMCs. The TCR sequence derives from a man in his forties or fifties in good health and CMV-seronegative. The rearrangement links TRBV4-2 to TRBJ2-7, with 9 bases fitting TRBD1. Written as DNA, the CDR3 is TGTGCCAGCAGCCAAGCCCTCCGGGACAGGGCTTACGAGCAGTACTTC. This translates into CASSQALRDRAYEQYF.